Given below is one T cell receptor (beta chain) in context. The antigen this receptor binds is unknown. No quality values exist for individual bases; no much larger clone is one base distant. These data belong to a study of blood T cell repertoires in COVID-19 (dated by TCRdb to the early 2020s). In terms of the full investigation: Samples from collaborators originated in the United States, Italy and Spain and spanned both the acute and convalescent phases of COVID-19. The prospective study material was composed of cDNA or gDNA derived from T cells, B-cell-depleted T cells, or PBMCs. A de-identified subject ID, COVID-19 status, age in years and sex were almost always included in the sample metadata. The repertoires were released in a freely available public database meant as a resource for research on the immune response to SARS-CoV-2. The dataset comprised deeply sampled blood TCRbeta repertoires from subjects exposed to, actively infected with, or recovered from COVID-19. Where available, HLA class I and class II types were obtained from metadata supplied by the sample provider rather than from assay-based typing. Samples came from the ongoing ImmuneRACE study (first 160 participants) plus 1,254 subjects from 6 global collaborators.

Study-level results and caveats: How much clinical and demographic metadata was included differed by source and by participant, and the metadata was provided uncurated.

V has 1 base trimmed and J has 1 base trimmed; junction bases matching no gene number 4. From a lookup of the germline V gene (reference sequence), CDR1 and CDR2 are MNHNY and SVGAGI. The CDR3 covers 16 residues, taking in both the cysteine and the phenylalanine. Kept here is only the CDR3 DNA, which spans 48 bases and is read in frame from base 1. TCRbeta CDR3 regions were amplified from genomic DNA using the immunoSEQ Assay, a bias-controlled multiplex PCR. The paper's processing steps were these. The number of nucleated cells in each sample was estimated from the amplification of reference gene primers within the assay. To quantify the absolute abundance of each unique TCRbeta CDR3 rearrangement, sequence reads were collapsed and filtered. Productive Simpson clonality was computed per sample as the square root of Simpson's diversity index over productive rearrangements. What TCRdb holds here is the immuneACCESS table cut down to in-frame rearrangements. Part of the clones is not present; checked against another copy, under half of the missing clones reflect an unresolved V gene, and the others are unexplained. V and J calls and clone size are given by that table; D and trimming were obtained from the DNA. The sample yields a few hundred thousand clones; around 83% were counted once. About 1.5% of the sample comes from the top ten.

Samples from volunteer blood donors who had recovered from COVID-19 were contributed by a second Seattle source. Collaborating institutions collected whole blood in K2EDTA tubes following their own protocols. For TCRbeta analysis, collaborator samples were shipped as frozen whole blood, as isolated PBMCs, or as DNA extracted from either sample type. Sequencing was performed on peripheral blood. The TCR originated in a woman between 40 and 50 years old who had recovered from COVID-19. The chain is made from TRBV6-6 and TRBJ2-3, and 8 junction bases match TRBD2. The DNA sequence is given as TGTGCCAGCAGTTACTATCTAGCGGGCCGCACAGATACGCAGTATTTT. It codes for CASSYYLAGRTDTQYF.